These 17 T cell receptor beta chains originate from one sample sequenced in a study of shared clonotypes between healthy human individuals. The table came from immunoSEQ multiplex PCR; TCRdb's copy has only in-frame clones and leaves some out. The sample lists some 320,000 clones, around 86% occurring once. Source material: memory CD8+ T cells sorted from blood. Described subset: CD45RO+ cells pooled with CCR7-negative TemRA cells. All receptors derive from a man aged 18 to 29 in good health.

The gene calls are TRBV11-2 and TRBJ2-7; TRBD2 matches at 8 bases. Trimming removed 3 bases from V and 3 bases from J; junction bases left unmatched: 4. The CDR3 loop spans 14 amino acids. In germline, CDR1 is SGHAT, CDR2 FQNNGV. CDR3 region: CASSFQRELYEQYF. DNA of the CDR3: TGTGCCAGCAGCTTTCAGCGGGAGCTCTACGAGCAGTACTTC.

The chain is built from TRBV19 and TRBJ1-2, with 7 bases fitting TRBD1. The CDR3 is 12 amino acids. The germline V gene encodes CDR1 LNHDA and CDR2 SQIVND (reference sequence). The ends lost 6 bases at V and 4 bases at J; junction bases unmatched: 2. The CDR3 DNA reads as TGTGCCAGTAGCTGGACAGGCTATGGCTACACCTTC. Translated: CASSWTGYGYTF.

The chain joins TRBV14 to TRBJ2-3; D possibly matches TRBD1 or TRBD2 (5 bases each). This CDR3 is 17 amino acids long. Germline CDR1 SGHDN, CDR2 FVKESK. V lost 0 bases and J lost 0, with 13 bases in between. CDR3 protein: CASSQDEGPLSTDTQYF. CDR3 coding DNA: TGTGCCAGCAGCCAAGATGAGGGGCCCCTAAGCACAGATACGCAGTATTTT.

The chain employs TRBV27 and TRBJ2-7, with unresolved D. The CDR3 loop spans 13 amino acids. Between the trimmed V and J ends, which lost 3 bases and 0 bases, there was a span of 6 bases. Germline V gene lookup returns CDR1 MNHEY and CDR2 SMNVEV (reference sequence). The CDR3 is CASSLGYSYEQYF. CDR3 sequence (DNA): TGTGCCAGCAGTTTGGGGTACTCCTACGAGCAGTACTTC.

The CDR3 nucleotides are TGTGCCAGCAGTTCAGTCCCACCCGGGACAGCAAATCAGCCCCAGCATTTT. Translation gives CASSSVPPGTANQPQHF. V gene TRBV27 combines with J gene TRBJ1-5, with TRBD1 matching over 7 bases. Germline V gene lookup returns CDR1 MNHEY and CDR2 SMNVEV (reference sequence). The CDR3 runs to 17 residues. V was clipped by 4 bases and J by 4 bases; unmatched bases: 13.

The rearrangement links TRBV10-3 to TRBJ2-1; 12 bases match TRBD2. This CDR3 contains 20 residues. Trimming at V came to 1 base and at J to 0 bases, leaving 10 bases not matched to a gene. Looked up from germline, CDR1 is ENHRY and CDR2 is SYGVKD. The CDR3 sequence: CAISEYILETSGSSYNEQFF. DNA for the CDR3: TGTGCCATCAGTGAGTATATACTGGAGACTAGCGGGAGCTCCTACAATGAGCAGTTCTTC.

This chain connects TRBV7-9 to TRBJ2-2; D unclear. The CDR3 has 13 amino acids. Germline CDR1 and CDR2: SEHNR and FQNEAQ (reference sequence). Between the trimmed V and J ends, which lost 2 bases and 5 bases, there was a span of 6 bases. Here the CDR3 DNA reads TGTGCCAGCAGCTTATCGAGGACCGGGGAGCTGTTTTTT. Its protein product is CASSLSRTGELFF.

The CDR3: CASSEGAGSTTYEQYF. The CDR3 coding sequence is TGTGCCAGCAGTGAAGGTGCGGGAAGTACCACCTACGAGCAGTACTTC. The chain combines TRBV2 with TRBJ2-7; maybe TRBD2 (6 bases). Germline CDR1 SNHLY, CDR2 FYNNEI. Trimming pared 1 base from V and 2 bases from J, leaving 15 bases between. This CDR3 region has 16 residues.

CDR3 bases: TGTGCCAGCAGCCAAGACATAGGGTACGAGCAGTACTTC. It translates to CASSQDIGYEQYF. The V and J genes are TRBV14 and TRBJ2-7; D remains ambiguous. The V end lost 0 bases, the J end lost 4 bases, and 7 bases lay between the germline ends. This CDR3 is 13 amino acids long. CDR1 and CDR2 from the germline V gene are SGHDN and FVKESK.

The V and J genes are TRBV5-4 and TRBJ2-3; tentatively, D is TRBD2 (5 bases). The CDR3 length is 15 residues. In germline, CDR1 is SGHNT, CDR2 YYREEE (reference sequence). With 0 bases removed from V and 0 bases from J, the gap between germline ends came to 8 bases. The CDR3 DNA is TGTGCCAGCAGCTTGGAACGGGGAAGCACAGATACGCAGTATTTT. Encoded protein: CASSLERGSTDTQYF.

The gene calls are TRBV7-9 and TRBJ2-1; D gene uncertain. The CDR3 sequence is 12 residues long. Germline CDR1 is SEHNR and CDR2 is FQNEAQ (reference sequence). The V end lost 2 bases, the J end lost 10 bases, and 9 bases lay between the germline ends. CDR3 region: CASSLMAGEQFF. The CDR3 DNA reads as TGTGCCAGCAGCTTAATGGCAGGAGAGCAGTTCTTC.

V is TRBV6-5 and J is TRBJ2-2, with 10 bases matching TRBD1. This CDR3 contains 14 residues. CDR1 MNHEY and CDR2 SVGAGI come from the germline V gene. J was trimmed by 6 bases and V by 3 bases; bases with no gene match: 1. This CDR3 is CASSYGQGAGELFF. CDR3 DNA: TGTGCCAGCAGTTATGGACAGGGGGCCGGGGAGCTGTTTTTT.

CDR3 DNA sequence: TGTGCCAGCAGTTGGCGAGCTAGCGGAGATACGCAGTATTTT. Amino acid sequence: CASSWRASGDTQYF. The chain is built from TRBV27 and TRBJ2-3; 7 nucleotides line up with TRBD2. The germline V gene encodes CDR1 MNHEY and CDR2 SMNVEV (reference sequence). The CDR3 has 14 residues. With V trimmed by 4 bases and J by 5 bases, 6 bases remained unmatched.

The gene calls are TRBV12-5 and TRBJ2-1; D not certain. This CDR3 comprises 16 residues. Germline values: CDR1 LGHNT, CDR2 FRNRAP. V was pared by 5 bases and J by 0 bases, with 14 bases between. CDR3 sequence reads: CASGAPLGSSYNEQFF. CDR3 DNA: TGTGCTAGTGGTGCGCCGTTGGGAAGCTCCTACAATGAGCAGTTCTTC.

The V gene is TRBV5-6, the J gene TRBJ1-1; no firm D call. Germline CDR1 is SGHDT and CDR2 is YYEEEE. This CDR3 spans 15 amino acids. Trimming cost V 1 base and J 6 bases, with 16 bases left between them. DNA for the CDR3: TGTGCCAGCAGCTTGTTGACCCAGAGAACCGCTGAAGCTTTCTTT. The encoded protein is CASSLLTQRTAEAFF.

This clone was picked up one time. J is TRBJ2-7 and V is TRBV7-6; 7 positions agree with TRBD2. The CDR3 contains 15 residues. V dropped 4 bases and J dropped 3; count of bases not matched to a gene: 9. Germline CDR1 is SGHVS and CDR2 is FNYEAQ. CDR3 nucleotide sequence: TGTGCCAGCAGCTCCGAGCCGGGGGGAGACTACGAGCAGTACTTC. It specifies CASSSEPGGDYEQYF.

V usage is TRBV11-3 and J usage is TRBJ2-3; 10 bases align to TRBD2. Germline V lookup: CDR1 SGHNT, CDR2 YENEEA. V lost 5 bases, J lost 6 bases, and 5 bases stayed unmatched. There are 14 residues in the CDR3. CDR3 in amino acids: CASSPSGGTDTQYF. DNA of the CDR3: TGTGCCAGCAGCCCTAGCGGGGGTACCGATACGCAGTATTTT. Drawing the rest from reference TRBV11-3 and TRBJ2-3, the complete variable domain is EAGVVQSPRYKIIEKKQPVAFWCNPISGHNTLYWYLQNLGQGPELLIRYENEEAVDDSQLPKDRFSAERLKGVDSTLKIQPAELGDSAVYLCASSPSGGTDTQYFGPGTRLTVL.